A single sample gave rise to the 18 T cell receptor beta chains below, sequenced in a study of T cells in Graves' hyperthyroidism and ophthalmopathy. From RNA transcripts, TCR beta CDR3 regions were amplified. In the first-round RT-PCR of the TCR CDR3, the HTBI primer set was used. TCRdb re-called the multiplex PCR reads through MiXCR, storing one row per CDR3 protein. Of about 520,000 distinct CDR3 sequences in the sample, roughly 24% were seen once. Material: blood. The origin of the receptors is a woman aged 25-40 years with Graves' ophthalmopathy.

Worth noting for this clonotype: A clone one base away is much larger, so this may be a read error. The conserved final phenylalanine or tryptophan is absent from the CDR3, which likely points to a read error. This chain's CDR3 is CASSARQGGGTEAFL. CDR3 DNA sequence: TGCGCCAGCAGCGCCCGACAGGGTGGGGGAACTGAAGCTTTCCTT. This chain uses TRBV5-1 with TRBJ1-1, with 7 nucleotides matching TRBD1. V dropped 4 bases and J dropped 5; count of bases not matched to a gene: 11. This CDR3 is 15 amino acids long. Per germline, CDR1 SGHRS and CDR2 YFSETQ.

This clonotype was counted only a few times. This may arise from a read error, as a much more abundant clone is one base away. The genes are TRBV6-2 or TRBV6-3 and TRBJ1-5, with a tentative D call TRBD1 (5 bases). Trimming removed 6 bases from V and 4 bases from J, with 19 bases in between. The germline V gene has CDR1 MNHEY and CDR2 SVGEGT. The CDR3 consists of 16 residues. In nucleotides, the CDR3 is TGTGCCAGCAGACTTCGGTCAGGGCGCATAAATCAGCCCCAGCATTTT. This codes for CASRLRSGRINQPQHF.

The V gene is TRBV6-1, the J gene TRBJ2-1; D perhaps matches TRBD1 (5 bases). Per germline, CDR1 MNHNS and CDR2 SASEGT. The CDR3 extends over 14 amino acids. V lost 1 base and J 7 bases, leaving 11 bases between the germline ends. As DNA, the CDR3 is TGTGCCAGCAGTGAAGTGGGGCTAGGGAATGAGCAGTTCTTC. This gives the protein CASSEVGLGNEQFF.

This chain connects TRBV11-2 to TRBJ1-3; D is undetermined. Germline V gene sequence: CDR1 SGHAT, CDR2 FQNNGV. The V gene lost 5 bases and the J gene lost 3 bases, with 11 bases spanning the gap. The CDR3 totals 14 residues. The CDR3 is CASSLPDDGNTIYF. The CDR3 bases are TGTGCCAGCAGCCTCCCGGACGATGGAAACACCATATATTTT. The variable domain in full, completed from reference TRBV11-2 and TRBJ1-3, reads EAGVAQSPRYKIIEKRQSVAFWCNPISGHATLYWYQQILGQGPKLLIQFQNNGVVDDSQLPKDRFSAERLKGVDSTLKIQPAKLEDSAVYLCASSLPDDGNTIYFGEGSWLTVV.

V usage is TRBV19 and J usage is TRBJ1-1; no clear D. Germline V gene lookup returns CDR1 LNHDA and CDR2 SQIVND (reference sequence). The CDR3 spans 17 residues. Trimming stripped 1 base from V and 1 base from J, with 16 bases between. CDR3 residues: CASSIGLLLSANTEAFF. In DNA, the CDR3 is TGTGCCAGTAGTATAGGTCTCCTGCTCTCAGCGAACACTGAAGCTTTCTTT. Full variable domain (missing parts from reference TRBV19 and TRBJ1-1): DGGITQSPKYLFRKEGQNVTLSCEQNLNHDAMYWYRQDPGQGLRLIYYSQIVNDFQKGDIAEGYSVSREKKESFPLTVTSAQKNPTAFYLCASSIGLLLSANTEAFFGQGTRLTVV.

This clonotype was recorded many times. For the CDR3, the DNA is TGTGCCAGCAGCCAAGCGGGCCCAGAAAACACCATATATTTT. It specifies CASSQAGPENTIYF. The V and J genes are TRBV4-2 and TRBJ1-3, with unresolved D. V was clipped by 1 base and J by 6 bases, with 10 bases between them. Germline loops: CDR1 LGHNA, CDR2 YNFKEQ. The CDR3 consists of 14 residues.

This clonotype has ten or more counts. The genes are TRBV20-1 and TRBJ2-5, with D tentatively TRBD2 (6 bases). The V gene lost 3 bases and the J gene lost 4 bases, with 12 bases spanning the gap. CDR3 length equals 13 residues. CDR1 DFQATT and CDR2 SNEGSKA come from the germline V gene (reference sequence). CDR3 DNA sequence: TGCAGTGCTAGCGGGCAGGGAGGAGAGACCCAGTACTTC. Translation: CSASGQGGETQYF.

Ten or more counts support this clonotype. In DNA form, the CDR3 reads TGTGCCAGCAGTTTTGTGAAGCCCCTTTCTTACGAGCAGTACTTC. It translates to CASSFVKPLSYEQYF. This chain connects TRBV12-3 or TRBV12-4 to TRBJ2-7, with D unclear. V was shortened by 3 bases and J by 4 bases, with 16 bases between the two germline ends. The length of the CDR3 is 15 residues.

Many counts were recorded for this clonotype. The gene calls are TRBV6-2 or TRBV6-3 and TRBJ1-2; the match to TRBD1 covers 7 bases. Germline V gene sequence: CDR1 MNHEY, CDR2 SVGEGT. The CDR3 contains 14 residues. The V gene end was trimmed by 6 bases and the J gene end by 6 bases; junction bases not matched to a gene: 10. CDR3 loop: CASRTGTRWDGYTF. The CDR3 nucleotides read TGTGCCAGCAGGACAGGGACGCGATGGGATGGCTACACCTTC.

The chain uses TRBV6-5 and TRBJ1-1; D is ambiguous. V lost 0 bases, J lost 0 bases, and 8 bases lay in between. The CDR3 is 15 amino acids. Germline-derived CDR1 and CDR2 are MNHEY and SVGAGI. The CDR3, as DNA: TGTGCCAGCAGTTACTCACCCTCACTGAACACTGAAGCTTTCTTT. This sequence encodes CASSYSPSLNTEAFF.

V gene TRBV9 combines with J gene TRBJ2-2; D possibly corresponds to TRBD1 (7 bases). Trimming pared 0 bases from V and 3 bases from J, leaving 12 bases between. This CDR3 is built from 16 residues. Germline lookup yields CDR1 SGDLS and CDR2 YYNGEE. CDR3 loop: CASSVAQGGDTGELFF. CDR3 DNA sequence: TGTGCCAGCAGCGTAGCTCAGGGGGGCGACACCGGGGAGCTGTTTTTT.

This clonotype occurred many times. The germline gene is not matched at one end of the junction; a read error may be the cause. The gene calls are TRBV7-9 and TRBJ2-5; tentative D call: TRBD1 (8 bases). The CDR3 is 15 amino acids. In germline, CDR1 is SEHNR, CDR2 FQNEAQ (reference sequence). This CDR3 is CASSLTRQGRETKYF. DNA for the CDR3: TGTGCCAGCAGCTTAACTAGACAGGGGAGGGAGACCAAGTACTTC.

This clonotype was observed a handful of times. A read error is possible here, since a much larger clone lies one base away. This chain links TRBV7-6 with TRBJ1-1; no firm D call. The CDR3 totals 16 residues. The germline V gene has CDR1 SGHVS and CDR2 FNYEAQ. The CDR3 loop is CASSSPAGSGRTEACF. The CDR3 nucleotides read TGTGCCAGCAGCTCGCCGGCAGGCTCTGGGCGGACTGAAGCTTGCTTT.

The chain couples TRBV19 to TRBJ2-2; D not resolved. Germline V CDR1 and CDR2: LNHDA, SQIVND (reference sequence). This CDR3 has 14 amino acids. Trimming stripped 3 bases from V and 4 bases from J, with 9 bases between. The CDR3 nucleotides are TGTGCCAGTAGTATCCCCCGGCCCACCGGGGAGCTGTTTTTT. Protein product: CASSIPRPTGELFF.

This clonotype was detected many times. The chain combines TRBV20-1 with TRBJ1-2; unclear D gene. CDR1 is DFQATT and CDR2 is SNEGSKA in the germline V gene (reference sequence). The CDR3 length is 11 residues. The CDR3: CSLWVNYGYTF. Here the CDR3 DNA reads TGCAGCCTCTGGGTTAACTATGGCTACACCTTC.

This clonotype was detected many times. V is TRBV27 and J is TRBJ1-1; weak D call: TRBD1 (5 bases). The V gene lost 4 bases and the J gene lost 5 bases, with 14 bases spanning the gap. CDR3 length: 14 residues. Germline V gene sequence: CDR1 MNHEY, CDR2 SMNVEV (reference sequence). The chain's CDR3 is CASSWFRAGTEAFF. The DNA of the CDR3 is TGTGCCAGCAGTTGGTTCAGGGCTGGGACTGAAGCTTTCTTT.

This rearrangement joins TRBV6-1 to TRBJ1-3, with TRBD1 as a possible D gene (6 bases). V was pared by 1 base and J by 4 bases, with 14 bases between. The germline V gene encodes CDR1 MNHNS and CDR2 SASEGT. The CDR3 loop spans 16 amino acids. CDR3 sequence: CASSEDPGALGNTIYF. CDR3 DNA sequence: TGTGCCAGCAGTGAAGACCCGGGGGCTCTGGGAAACACCATATATTTT.

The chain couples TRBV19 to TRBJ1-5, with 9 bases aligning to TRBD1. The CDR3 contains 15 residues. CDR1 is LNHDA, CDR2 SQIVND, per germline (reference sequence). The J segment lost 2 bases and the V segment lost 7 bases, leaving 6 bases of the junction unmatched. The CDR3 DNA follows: TGTGCCAGTAAGGACAGGGGTTGGGGCAATCAGCCCCAGCATTTT. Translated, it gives CASKDRGWGNQPQHF.